This TCR beta chain comes out of a study of blood T cell repertoires in COVID-19. Across the study: Collection of acute and convalescent COVID-19 samples took place in the United States, Italy and Spain. In each case, the material was cDNA or gDNA derived from T cells, B-cell-depleted T cells, or PBMCs.

As handled by the study authors: Scientists estimated how many nucleated cells there were by amplifying reference gene primers. Measured with immunoSEQ multiplex PCR; TCRdb has only the in-frame clones, and not every one. The DNA gave D and trimming, while V, J and clone size come from that table. The repertoire consists of under 350,000 clones, with roughly 90% occurring once and the leading ten covering 1.5% to 2%. Germline CDR1 and CDR2: SGDLS and YYNGEE. V gave up 3 bases and J gave up 9 bases; unmatched junction bases: 4. The CDR3 is 14 amino acids. Assignments of participants to cohorts depended upon their own reported clinical history.

The genes are TRBV9 and TRBJ1-6; 9 nucleotides line up with TRBD1. This TCR was recovered from a woman between 35 and 50 years old who had recovered from COVID-19. Sequences were obtained from PBMCs or T cells enriched from blood (not recorded which). CDR3 DNA sequence: TGTGCCAGCAGCGCACAGGGGGCGCTTTCACCCCTCCACTTT. It is translated as CASSAQGALSPLHF.